The T cell receptor (beta chain) described here comes from a study of blood T cells in healthy people across ages. Whole-study results and caveats: Both higher diversity and more naive CD4+ cells marked long-lived donors when set against aged donors. Unknown CMV status may confound age-related changes in expanded clones.

Concerning this clonotype itself: Its antigen remains unknown. At one end the junction does not follow the germline gene, possibly because of a read error.

The authors ran a second PCR of about 7 to 12 cycles using a sample-barcoded 5' primer and a J-beta primer mix. Through a template-switch adaptor with 12 random nucleotides, each cDNA molecule received a tag. TCRdb fed the 5' RACE reads into MiXCR, producing one record per CDR3 protein. The table has 800,000 to 1,300,000 distinct CDR3 sequences, around 25% seen once. These same records also appear under a second study, on T cells of mothers and their children. That work adds: Each mother gave over 8 million TCR beta CDR3 reads; each child, some 3 million.

The sequenced sample consisted of blood. The clonotype comes from a girl aged 2 to 10 in good health.

CDR3 nucleotides: TGCAGCGTCGAAGAGCCTTTAGCGGGAGCCTACGAGCAGTACTTC. Its protein is CSVEEPLAGAYEQYF. The chain uses TRBV29-1 and TRBJ2-7, with TRBD2 matching 9 bases. Germline loops: CDR1 SQVTM, CDR2 ANQGSEA. CDR3 length: 15 amino acids.